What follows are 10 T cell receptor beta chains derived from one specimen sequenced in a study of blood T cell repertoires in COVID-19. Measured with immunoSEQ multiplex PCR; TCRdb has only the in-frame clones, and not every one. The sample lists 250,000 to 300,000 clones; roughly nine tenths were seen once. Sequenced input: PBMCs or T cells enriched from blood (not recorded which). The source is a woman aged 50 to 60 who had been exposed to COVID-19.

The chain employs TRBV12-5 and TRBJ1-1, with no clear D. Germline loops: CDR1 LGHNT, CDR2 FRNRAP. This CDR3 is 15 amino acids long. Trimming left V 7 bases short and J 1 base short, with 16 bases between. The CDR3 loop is CASANSDRGNTEAFF. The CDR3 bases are TGTGCTAGTGCCAACTCGGATCGGGGGAACACTGAAGCTTTCTTT. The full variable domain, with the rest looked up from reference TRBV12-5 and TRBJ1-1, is DARVTQTPRHKVTEMGQEVTMRCQPILGHNTVFWYRQTMMQGLELLAYFRNRAPLDDSGMPKDRFSAEMPDATLATLKIQPSEPRDSAVYFCASANSDRGNTEAFFGQGTRLTVV.

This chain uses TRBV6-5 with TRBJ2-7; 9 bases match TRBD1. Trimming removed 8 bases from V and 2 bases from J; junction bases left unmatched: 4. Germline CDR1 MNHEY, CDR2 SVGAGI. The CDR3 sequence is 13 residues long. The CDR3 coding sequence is TGTGCCAGCGGACAGGGGCCAACCTACGAGCAGTACTTC. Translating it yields CASGQGPTYEQYF.

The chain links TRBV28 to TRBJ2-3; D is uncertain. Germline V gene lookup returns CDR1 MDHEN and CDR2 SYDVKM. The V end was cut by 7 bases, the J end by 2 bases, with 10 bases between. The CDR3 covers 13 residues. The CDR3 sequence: CASNSPFTDTQYF. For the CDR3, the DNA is TGTGCCAGCAATTCCCCCTTCACAGATACGCAGTATTTT.

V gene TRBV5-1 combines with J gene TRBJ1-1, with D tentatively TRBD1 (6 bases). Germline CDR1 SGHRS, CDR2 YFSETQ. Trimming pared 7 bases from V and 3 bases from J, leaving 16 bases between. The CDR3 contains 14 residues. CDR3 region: CASAGNRVDTEAFF. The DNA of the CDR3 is TGCGCCAGCGCTGGAAACAGGGTTGACACTGAAGCTTTCTTT.

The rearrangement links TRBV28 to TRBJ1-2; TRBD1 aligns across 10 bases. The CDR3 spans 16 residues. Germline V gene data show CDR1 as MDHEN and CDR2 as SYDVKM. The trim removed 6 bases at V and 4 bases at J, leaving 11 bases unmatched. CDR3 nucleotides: TGTGCCAGCAGCTATCCGATGGGACAGGGGCCCTATGGCTACACCTTC. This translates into CASSYPMGQGPYGYTF.

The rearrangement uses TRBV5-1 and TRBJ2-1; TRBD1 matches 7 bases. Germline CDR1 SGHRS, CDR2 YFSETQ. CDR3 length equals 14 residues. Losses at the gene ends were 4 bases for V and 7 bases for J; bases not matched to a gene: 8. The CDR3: CASSGTTGLNEQFF. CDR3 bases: TGCGCCAGCAGCGGGACGACAGGGCTAAATGAGCAGTTCTTC.

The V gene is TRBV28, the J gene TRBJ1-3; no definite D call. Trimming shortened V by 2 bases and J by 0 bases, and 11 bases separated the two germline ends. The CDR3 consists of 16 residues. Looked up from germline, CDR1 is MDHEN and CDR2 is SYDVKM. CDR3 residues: CASSLGLGYSGNTIYF. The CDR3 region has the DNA TGTGCCAGCAGTTTAGGTTTGGGCTACTCTGGAAACACCATATATTTT.

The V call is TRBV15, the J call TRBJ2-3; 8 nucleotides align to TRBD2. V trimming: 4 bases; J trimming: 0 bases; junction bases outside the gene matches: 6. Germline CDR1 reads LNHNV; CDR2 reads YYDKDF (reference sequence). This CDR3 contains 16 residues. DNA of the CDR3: TGTGCCACCAGCACCACTAGCGGTCCAAGCACAGATACGCAGTATTTT. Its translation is CATSTTSGPSTDTQYF.

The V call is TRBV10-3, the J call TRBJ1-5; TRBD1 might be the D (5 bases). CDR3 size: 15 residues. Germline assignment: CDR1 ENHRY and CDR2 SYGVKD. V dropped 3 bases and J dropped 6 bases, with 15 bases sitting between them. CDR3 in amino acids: CAISEDRGARQPQHF. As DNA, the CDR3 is TGTGCCATCAGTGAAGATAGGGGCGCCCGTCAGCCCCAGCATTTT.

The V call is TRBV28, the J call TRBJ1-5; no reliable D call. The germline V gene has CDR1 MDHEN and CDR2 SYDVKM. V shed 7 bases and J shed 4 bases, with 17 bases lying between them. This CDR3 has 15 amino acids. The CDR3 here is CASTSVGGSNQPQHF. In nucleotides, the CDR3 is TGTGCCAGCACTTCCGTGGGAGGGTCAAATCAGCCCCAGCATTTT.